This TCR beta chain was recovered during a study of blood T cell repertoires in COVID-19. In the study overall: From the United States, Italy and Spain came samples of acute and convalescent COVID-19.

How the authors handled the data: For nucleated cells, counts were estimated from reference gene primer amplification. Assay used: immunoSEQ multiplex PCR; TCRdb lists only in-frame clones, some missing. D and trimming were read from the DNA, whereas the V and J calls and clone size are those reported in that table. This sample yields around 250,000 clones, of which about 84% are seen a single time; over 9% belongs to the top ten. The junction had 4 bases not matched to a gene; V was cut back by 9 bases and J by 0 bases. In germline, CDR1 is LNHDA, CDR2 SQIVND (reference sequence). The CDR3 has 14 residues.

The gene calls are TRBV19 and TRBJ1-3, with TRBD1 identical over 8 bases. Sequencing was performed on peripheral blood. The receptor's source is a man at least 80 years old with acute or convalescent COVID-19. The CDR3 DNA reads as TGTGCCAGCGGGACAGGAGACTCTGGAAACACCATATATTTT. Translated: CASGTGDSGNTIYF.